The clone carrying this TCR beta chain was counted once. Its specificity is not known. Combining a sample-barcoded 5' primer with a J-beta primer mix, a second PCR ran for roughly 6 to 11 cycles. TCRdb called the 5' RACE reads again in MiXCR, with one record for every CDR3 protein. The data show more than 650,000 distinct CDR3 sequences, roughly 20% seen once. The data were taken from a study of blood T cells in healthy people across ages. Study outcomes and limitations: Strong correlation existed between TCR beta diversity and naive T cell percentage.

Germline V gives CDR1 GTSNPN, CDR2 SVGIG (reference sequence). V dropped 2 bases and J dropped 2; count of bases not matched to a gene: 3. The CDR3 runs to 15 residues. Sequenced sample: blood. The receptor was isolated from a man aged 65 to 85 in good health. The chain recombines TRBV30 with TRBJ2-3; 11 positions match TRBD2. This CDR3 reads CAWSSLAGVTDTQYF. The CDR3, as DNA: TGTGCCTGGAGTTCACTAGCGGGGGTCACAGATACGCAGTATTTT.